The 8 T cell receptor beta chains presented below share a single source sample, sequenced in a study of T cell changes during pregnancy in multiple sclerosis (dated by TCRdb to the late 2010s). The library was produced with the immunoSEQ multiplex PCR assay. TCRdb mirrors the immuneACCESS table, restricted to in-frame sequences. Some clones are absent from its copies; in checked studies, under half trace to an unresolved V gene, and the reason for the others is unknown. Here the sample has roughly 80,000 clones; 89% occur a single time. The ten most abundant clones make up around 1.8% of the sample. The input for sequencing was peripheral blood, taken before pregnancy. The source is a female donor with multiple sclerosis, enrolled in a pregnancy study.

The chain joins TRBV2 to TRBJ1-5, with TRBD1 matching over 10 bases. Trimming took 6 bases from V and 2 from J; bases not matched to a gene: 4. CDR3 length: 15 amino acids. Germline lookup yields CDR1 SNHLY and CDR2 FYNNEI. CDR3 amino acids: CASSLTGGGNQPQHF. The CDR3 bases are TGTGCCAGCAGCCTGACAGGGGGCGGCAATCAGCCCCAGCATTTT.

This chain links TRBV7-6 with TRBJ1-3, with 8 nucleotides matching TRBD1. The CDR3 runs 18 residues. Germline lookup yields CDR1 SGHVS and CDR2 FNYEAQ. Unmatched junction bases numbered 13, after V lost 5 bases and J lost 1 base. The CDR3 DNA is TGTGCCAGCAGCCCCTGGACAGGGCGGTCTGGATCTGGAAACACCATATATTTT. As protein: CASSPWTGRSGSGNTIYF. The full variable domain, rest sourced from reference TRBV7-6 and TRBJ1-3, is GAGVSQSPRYKVTKRGQDVALRCDPISGHVSLYWYRQALGQGPEFLTYFNYEAQQDKSGLPNDRFSAERPEGSISTLTIQRTEQRDSAMYRCASSPWTGRSGSGNTIYFGEGSWLTVV.

The rearrangement joins TRBV9 to TRBJ2-2; perhaps TRBD1 as D (5 bases). Germline assignment: CDR1 SGDLS and CDR2 YYNGEE. The V end was cut by 0 bases, the J end by 4 bases, with 13 bases between. The CDR3 loop spans 16 amino acids. The CDR3 DNA is TGTGCCAGCAGCGTAGACCCCCGTAGGGGCACCGGGGAGCTGTTTTTT. Amino acids: CASSVDPRRGTGELFF.

The chain couples TRBV5-1 to TRBJ2-1; tentatively, D is TRBD2 (5 bases). Trimming pared 0 bases from V and 1 base from J, leaving 11 bases between. CDR3 length equals 16 residues. In germline, CDR1 is SGHRS, CDR2 YFSETQ. CDR3 residues: CASSLVPAASYNEQFF. The CDR3, as DNA: TGCGCCAGCAGCTTGGTTCCAGCGGCTTCCTACAATGAGCAGTTCTTC.

This clone was recorded only once. The chain links TRBV28 to TRBJ2-2, with D hard to call. CDR1 and CDR2 from the germline V gene are MDHEN and SYDVKM. This CDR3 contains 12 residues. V was trimmed by 6 bases and J by 1 base, leaving 3 bases between them. The CDR3 region has the DNA TGTGCCAGCAGCCTGAACACCGGGGAGCTGTTTTTT. Translating gives CASSLNTGELFF.

This sequence joins TRBV19 and TRBJ2-2; D call uncertain. Deletions cut 5 bases from V and 0 bases from J, with 7 bases between. CDR1 is LNHDA, CDR2 SQIVND, per germline (reference sequence). This CDR3 is built from 14 residues. CDR3 DNA sequence: TGTGCCAGTAGTCGACAACCGAACACCGGGGAGCTGTTTTTT. This sequence encodes CASSRQPNTGELFF.

The chain uses TRBV30 and TRBJ1-6; D might be TRBD1 (6 bases). The germline gives CDR1 GTSNPN, CDR2 SVGIG (reference sequence). V was clipped by 0 bases and J by 9 bases, with 12 bases between them. The CDR3 extends over 14 amino acids. The CDR3 here is CAWSVMTGISPLHF. In DNA, the CDR3 is TGTGCCTGGAGTGTGATGACAGGAATTTCACCCCTCCACTTT. The whole variable domain, remainder taken from reference TRBV30 and TRBJ1-6, is SQTIHQWPATLVQPVGSPLSLECTVEGTSNPNLYWYRQAAGRGLQLLFYSVGIGQISSEVPQNLSASRPQDRQFILSSKKLLLSDSGFYLCAWSVMTGISPLHFGNGTRLTVT.

This clone was seen more than once but under ten times. The genes are TRBV30 and TRBJ1-1; a possible D gene is TRBD1 (5 bases). Per the germline V gene, CDR1 is GTSNPN and CDR2 is SVGIG (reference sequence). The CDR3 runs to 13 residues. V dropped 0 bases and J dropped 3 bases, with 8 bases sitting between them. This CDR3 is CAWSVGDDTEAFF. CDR3 DNA sequence: TGTGCCTGGAGTGTAGGGGATGACACTGAAGCTTTCTTT.